A single T cell receptor (beta chain) is shown here with its context. Its antigen remains unidentified. These data belong to a study of T cell responses to AZD1222 COVID-19 vaccine. General study results and limits: Compared with day 0, the breadth and depth of the Spike-specific TCR repertoire rose significantly after two doses of AZD1222. Reports say nearly half of spike-specific TCRs go after unmutated variant regions. Scientists sampled the repertoires only once the peak T cell response had passed. Baseline antibody screening turned up just a handful of seropositive AZD1222 recipients.

The germline V gene has CDR1 MNHEY and CDR2 SVGAGI. The CDR3 runs to 16 residues. The junction had 9 bases not matched to a gene; V was cut back by 4 bases and J by 5 bases. The repertoire was sequenced with immunoSEQ multiplex PCR; TCRdb's copy has only in-frame clones and lacks some. The table shows around 130,000 clones, with about 88% occurring only once. This TCR was sampled from an adult who received the AZD1222 COVID-19 vaccine. This material consisted of peripheral blood, taken 28 days after the second AZD1222 dose. The chain links TRBV6-5 to TRBJ1-3; the match to TRBD1 covers 9 bases. The DNA of the CDR3 is TGTGCCAGCAGTTCCAAGGTCACAGGGGGCCGAAACACCATATATTTT. The encoded protein is CASSSKVTGGRNTIYF.